The 21 T cell receptor beta chains listed next were all sequenced from one sample in a study of T cell clonality in common variable immunodeficiency. Sequenced by immunoSEQ multiplex PCR; TCRdb stores in-frame clones only, minus some. This sample includes around 57,000 clones with no singletons; its ten biggest clones take up 5.4%. The specimen was peripheral blood mononuclear cells. All receptors come from a person aged 18 to 70 in good health.

As regards this clone: From the germline J gene comes the end of the CDR3, since the read stops 3 residues before it. The rearrangement uses TRBV30 and TRBJ1-2, with 11 positions matching TRBD1. CDR1 GTSNPN and CDR2 SVGIG come from the germline V gene (reference sequence). The CDR3 has 15 amino acids. The covered CDR3 bases are TGTGCCTGGATGGGACAGGGGGGAATGGTCGACGAC. This codes for CAWMGQGGMVDD. In full, the CDR3 reads CAWMGQGGMVDDYTF. The variable domain in full, completed from reference TRBV30 and TRBJ1-2, reads SQTIHQWPATLVQPVGSPLSLECTVEGTSNPNLYWYRQAAGRGLQLLFYSVGIGQISSEVPQNLSASRPQDRQFILSSKKLLLSDSGFYLCAWMGQGGMVDDYTFGSGTRLTVV.

Many counts were recorded for this clone. The CDR3 goes on 3 residues after the read ends, and that part is filled in from the germline J gene. The chain couples TRBV9 to TRBJ2-5; D might be TRBD1 (6 bases). The CDR3 extends over 14 amino acids. V was clipped by 3 bases and J by 5 bases, with 14 bases between them. Germline CDR1 SGDLS, CDR2 YYNGEE. The CDR3 here is CASSDTGLGETQYF. The part of the CDR3 DNA that was read is TGTGCCAGCAGCGACACAGGGTTAGGGGAGACC. Full variable domain (missing parts from reference TRBV9 and TRBJ2-5): DSGVTQTPKHLITATGQRVTLRCSPRSGDLSVYWYQQSLDQGLQFLIQYYNGEERAKGNILERFSAQQFPDLHSELNLSSLELGDSALYFCASSDTGLGETQYFGPGTRLLVL.

This clone came up many times. Read coverage stops 3 residues before the CDR3 terminus; the germline J gene supplies the remainder. The J gene is TRBJ1-2, the V gene TRBV11-2, with TRBD1 as a possible D gene (5 bases). Trimming pared 2 bases from V and 7 bases from J, leaving 14 bases between. CDR3 length equals 14 residues. Germline-derived CDR1 and CDR2 are SGHAT and FQNNGV. CDR3 DNA, as far as it was read: TGTGCCAGCAGCTTAACGTCCGACGACAGTGGC. It yields the protein CASSLTSDDSG. The complete CDR3 protein is CASSLTSDDSGYTF. Using reference TRBV11-2 and TRBJ1-2 for the parts outside the CDR3, the full variable domain is EAGVAQSPRYKIIEKRQSVAFWCNPISGHATLYWYQQILGQGPKLLIQFQNNGVVDDSQLPKDRFSAERLKGVDSTLKIQPAKLEDSAVYLCASSLTSDDSGYTFGSGTRLTVV.

The sample holds a few counts of this clone. The read terminates 3 residues before the CDR3 end, so the remaining end is supplied by the germline J gene. The chain joins TRBV20-1 to TRBJ2-7, with 8 nucleotides matching TRBD2. This CDR3 region has 13 residues. Per germline, CDR1 DFQATT and CDR2 SNEGSKA (reference sequence). V gave up 3 bases and J gave up 2 bases; unmatched junction bases: 3. CDR3 sequence: CSARGSGTYEQYF. The CDR3 bases that were read are TGCAGTGCTAGGGGTAGCGGGACCTACGAG.

This clone has ten or more counts. The sequenced fragment ends 3 residues before the CDR3 boundary, so the rest is inferred from the germline J gene. V usage is TRBV5-1 and J usage is TRBJ2-5, with 10 positions matching TRBD2. With 0 bases clipped from V and 5 bases from J, the junction kept 10 bases outside the gene matches. The CDR3 totals 17 residues. From germline, CDR1 is SGHRS and CDR2 YFSETQ. This chain's CDR3 is CASSLGTSGLRGETQYF. The part of the CDR3 DNA that was read is TGCGCCAGCAGCTTGGGGACTAGCGGCTTGAGGGGGGAGACC.

The sample holds many counts of this clone. The read terminates 3 residues before the CDR3 end, so the remaining end is supplied by the germline J gene. J is TRBJ1-5 and V is TRBV20-1, with D tentatively TRBD1 (6 bases). V was cut by 0 bases and J by 1 base, with 16 bases left in between. This CDR3 has 17 residues. Germline CDR1 and CDR2: DFQATT and SNEGSKA (reference sequence). The CDR3 is CSARDPTGRLSNQPQHF. The CDR3 bases that were read are TGCAGTGCTAGAGATCCTACAGGGCGTTTGAGCAATCAGCCC.

This clone was counted many times. The part of the CDR3 DNA that was read is TGCAGTGCTTATTTACTAGGAGATACG. This translates into CSAYLLGDT. The CDR3 as a whole reads CSAYLLGDTQYF. The gene calls are TRBV20-1 and TRBJ2-3; TRBD2 is a possible D gene (5 bases). Read data end 3 residues before the CDR3 end; the end is taken from the germline J gene. V gave up 5 bases and J gave up 5 bases, with 11 bases separating them. Germline-derived CDR1 and CDR2 are DFQATT and SNEGSKA (reference sequence). The CDR3 sequence is 12 residues long.

Ten or more counts support this clone. The DNA ends 3 residues before the CDR3 does, and the rest of the CDR3 is filled in from the germline J gene. The J gene is TRBJ2-2, the V gene TRBV20-1; TRBD1 agrees at 8 bases. The CDR3 loop spans 15 amino acids. Germline V CDR1 and CDR2: DFQATT, SNEGSKA (reference sequence). Trimming removed 3 bases from V and 5 bases from J; junction bases left unmatched: 8. This CDR3 is CSASRQGALTGELFF. Incomplete CDR3 DNA: TGCAGTGCTAGTCGGCAGGGGGCTTTGACCGGGGAG.

This clone was found many times. The read ends 3 residues shy of where the CDR3 ends; the end is completed using the germline J gene. V usage is TRBV4-2 and J usage is TRBJ1-1; D is unresolved. V was shortened by 0 bases and J by 0 bases, with 11 bases between the two germline ends. This CDR3 has 16 amino acids. Germline values: CDR1 LGHNA, CDR2 YNFKEQ. The CDR3 is CASSQDDGPLNTEAFF. The sequenced CDR3 bases are TGTGCCAGCAGCCAAGATGATGGCCCCTTGAACACTGAA.

In this sample, this clone turned up many times. The CDR3 end is not reached by the read, which stops 3 residues before it; the germline J gene fills it in. This chain joins TRBV12-3 or TRBV12-4 and TRBJ2-3; D is possibly TRBD1 or TRBD2 (7 bases each). The CDR3 consists of 15 residues. CDR3 DNA (partial): TGTGCCAGCAGTTTCTTACCGGGAGGCAGGGGGACG. Translating it yields CASSFLPGGRGT. The whole CDR3 region reads CASSFLPGGRGTQYF.

This clone was seen many times. The read stops 3 residues short of the end of the CDR3; the missing end is completed from the germline J gene. V usage is TRBV19 and J usage is TRBJ1-5; TRBD1 is a possible D gene (5 bases). The CDR3 covers 17 residues. Germline V gene lookup returns CDR1 LNHDA and CDR2 SQIVND (reference sequence). V lost 7 bases and J 2 bases, leaving 21 bases between the germline ends. The CDR3: CASTFGGPGGGNQPQHF. The sequenced part of the CDR3 DNA is TGTGCCAGTACCTTCGGGGGACCAGGAGGAGGCAATCAGCCC.

This clone has at least ten counts. The read terminates 3 residues ahead of where the CDR3 ends, so the germline J gene completes it. This chain connects TRBV2 to TRBJ2-7; D is uncertain. The germline V gene has CDR1 SNHLY and CDR2 FYNNEI. Trimming shortened V by 8 bases and J by 0 bases, and 17 bases separated the two germline ends. CDR3 size: 15 residues. CDR3 DNA, as far as it was read: TGTGCCAGCGTGCCCTACTCCTCCTACTCCTACGAG. It specifies CASVPYSSYSYE. The whole CDR3 sequence is CASVPYSSYSYEQYF.

Remarks on this clone: The CDR3 goes on 3 residues after the read ends, and that part is filled in from the germline J gene. The rearrangement joins TRBV11-2 to TRBJ2-3; perhaps TRBD1 as D (6 bases). Trimming left V 5 bases short and J 6 bases short, with 15 bases between. CDR1 is SGHAT and CDR2 is FQNNGV in the germline V gene. There are 14 residues in the CDR3. The sequenced CDR3 bases are TGTGCCAGCAGCCTCCAGGACAGTTCGGATACG. Translation: CASSLQDSSDT. The entire CDR3 sequence reads CASSLQDSSDTQYF.

This clone was seen a handful of times. The read ends 3 residues shy of where the CDR3 ends; the end is completed using the germline J gene. The gene calls are TRBV7-2 and TRBJ1-1; D is ambiguous. Germline loops: CDR1 SGHTA, CDR2 FQGNSA. Deletions cut 2 bases from V and 1 base from J, with 5 bases between. This CDR3 is 13 amino acids long. CDR3 DNA, as far as it was read: TGTGCCAGCAGCTTAATCAGGAACACTGAA. Translation: CASSLIRNTE. The complete CDR3 sequence is CASSLIRNTEAFF.

The sample holds many counts of this clone. Read sequence stops 3 residues before the CDR3 end, and the germline J gene provides the missing end. The J gene is TRBJ1-2, the V gene TRBV12-3 or TRBV12-4; D is ambiguous. The CDR3 is 11 amino acids. The CDR3 sequence is CASSLGRGYTF. The sequenced part of the CDR3 DNA is TGTGCCAGCAGTTTAGGGCGGGGC.

In its sample, this clone was seen many times. The read ends 3 residues before the CDR3 terminus; that terminus is restored from the germline J gene. The J gene is TRBJ2-7, the V gene TRBV28; tentatively, D is TRBD1 (6 bases). CDR1 MDHEN and CDR2 SYDVKM come from the germline V gene. Trimming pared 6 bases from V and 6 bases from J, leaving 18 bases between. This CDR3 has 14 amino acids. Partial CDR3 DNA: TGTGCCAGCAGCCCCCCTTGGGGGCCGGGCGAG. This gives the protein CASSPPWGPGE. The entire CDR3 protein is CASSPPWGPGEQYF.

This clone was counted ten times or more. Read data end 3 residues before the CDR3 end; the end is taken from the germline J gene. V gene TRBV7-6 combines with J gene TRBJ2-2; 8 nucleotides align to TRBD1. This CDR3 comprises 15 residues. Losses at the gene ends were 5 bases for V and 4 bases for J; bases not matched to a gene: 6. The germline V gene encodes CDR1 SGHVS and CDR2 FNYEAQ. The CDR3 bases that were read are TGTGCCAGCAGCCAGGACAGGGTGGGCACCGGGGAG. This sequence encodes CASSQDRVGTGE. The CDR3 in full is CASSQDRVGTGELFF.

This clone was found many times. The sequenced fragment ends 3 residues before the CDR3 boundary, so the rest is inferred from the germline J gene. The V call is TRBV7-8, the J call TRBJ1-5, with D possibly TRBD1 on 5 matching bases. The CDR3 covers 16 residues. From germline, CDR1 is SGHVS and CDR2 FQNEAQ. The ends were cut back, 0 bases at V and 7 bases at J, with 16 bases in the middle. Partial CDR3 DNA: TGTGCCAGCAGCTTAGCGCCAGGGCAGGGTGGGCAGCCC. It codes for CASSLAPGQGGQP. The CDR3 as a whole reads CASSLAPGQGGQPQHF.

This clone has at least ten counts. The sequence runs out 3 residues before the end of the CDR3; the remainder is reconstructed from the germline J gene. The genes are TRBV30 and TRBJ2-1; a weak D match, TRBD2 (6 bases). Per germline, CDR1 GTSNPN and CDR2 SVGIG (reference sequence). V was trimmed by 3 bases and J by 2 bases, leaving 14 bases between them. The CDR3 consists of 15 residues. The CDR3 spells CAWREGTQAYNEQFF. The sequenced part of the CDR3 DNA is TGTGCCTGGAGGGAGGGGACTCAAGCCTACAATGAG.

This clone was counted at least ten times. Read sequence stops 3 residues before the CDR3 end, and the germline J gene provides the missing end. The chain recombines TRBV7-9 with TRBJ2-1; 8 bases map to TRBD1. With V trimmed by 1 base and J by 8 bases, 7 bases remained unmatched. CDR1 SEHNR and CDR2 FQNEAQ come from the germline V gene (reference sequence). This CDR3 contains 15 residues. CDR3 sequence reads: CASSLGPGGMDEQFF. The CDR3 DNA, read in part, is TGTGCCAGCAGCTTAGGTCCAGGGGGCATGGATGAG.

This clone appeared many times. Relative to the germline gene, one junction end is altered; a read error may explain this. The sequenced fragment ends 3 residues before the CDR3 boundary, so the rest is inferred from the germline J gene. The V gene is TRBV4-2, the J gene TRBJ1-3; no firm D call. The CDR3 runs to 16 residues. Germline V gives CDR1 LGHNA, CDR2 YNFKEQ. The CDR3 DNA, read in part, is TGCGCCAGCAGCCAAGATCGAAGGGTAGCGGGAAACACC. Translating gives CASSQDRRVAGNT. From start to end, the CDR3 is CASSQDRRVAGNTIYF.